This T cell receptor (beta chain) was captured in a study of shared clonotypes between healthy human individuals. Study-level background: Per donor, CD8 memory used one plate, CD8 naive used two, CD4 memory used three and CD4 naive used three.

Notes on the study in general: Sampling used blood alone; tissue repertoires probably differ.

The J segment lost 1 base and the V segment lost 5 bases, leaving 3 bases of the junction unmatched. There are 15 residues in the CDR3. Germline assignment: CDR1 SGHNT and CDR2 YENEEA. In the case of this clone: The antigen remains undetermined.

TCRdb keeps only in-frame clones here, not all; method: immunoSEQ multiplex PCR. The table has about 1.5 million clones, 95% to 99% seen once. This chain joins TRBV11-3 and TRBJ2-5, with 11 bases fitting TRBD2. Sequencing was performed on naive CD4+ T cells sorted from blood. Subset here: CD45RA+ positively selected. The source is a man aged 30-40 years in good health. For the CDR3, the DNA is TGTGCCAGCAGCCGGACTAGCGGGCCCCAAGAGACCCAGTACTTC. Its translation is CASSRTSGPQETQYF.